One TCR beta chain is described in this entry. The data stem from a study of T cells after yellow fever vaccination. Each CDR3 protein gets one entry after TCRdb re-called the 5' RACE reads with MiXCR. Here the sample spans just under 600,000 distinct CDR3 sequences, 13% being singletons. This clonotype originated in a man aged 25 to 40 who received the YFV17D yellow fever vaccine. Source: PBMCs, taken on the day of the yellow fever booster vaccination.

CDR3 sequence (DNA): TGTGCCAGCAGCAAAGGTCGGGGTCAAAAGCATTTT. Its translation is CASSKGRGQKHF. V and J are TRBV21-1 and TRBJ1-5. TRBV21-1 is a listed pseudogene. The CDR3 contains 12 residues.